Sequencing of this T cell receptor (beta chain) was carried out in a study of CD8+CD57+ T cells in acquired aplastic anemia. Concerning this clonotype itself: Its antigen is unknown.

J lost 8 bases, V lost 0 bases, and 5 bases had no gene match. The V gene's germline CDR1 is SGHVS and CDR2 FNYEAQ. The CDR3 has 15 residues. Regarding the study as a whole: Between patients and controls, approximately 29 CD8+ CDR3 sequences were found in common.

The template used for profiling TCR beta VDJ and CDR3 was genomic DNA. TCRdb ran MiXCR on the reads and lists one entry per CDR3 protein. The table lists around 130,000 distinct CDR3 sequences, around 48% of them singletons. Sequencing used sorted CD4+, CD8+, or CD8+CD57+ T cells (not recorded which) from PBMCs. The sequence was collected from a human donor in good health, serving as a control. The genes are TRBV7-6 and TRBJ2-1; 9 nucleotides line up with TRBD1. The CDR3 reads CASSLAGQGEHEQFF. In DNA, the CDR3 is TGTGCCAGCAGCTTAGCGGGACAGGGAGAGCATGAGCAGTTCTTC.